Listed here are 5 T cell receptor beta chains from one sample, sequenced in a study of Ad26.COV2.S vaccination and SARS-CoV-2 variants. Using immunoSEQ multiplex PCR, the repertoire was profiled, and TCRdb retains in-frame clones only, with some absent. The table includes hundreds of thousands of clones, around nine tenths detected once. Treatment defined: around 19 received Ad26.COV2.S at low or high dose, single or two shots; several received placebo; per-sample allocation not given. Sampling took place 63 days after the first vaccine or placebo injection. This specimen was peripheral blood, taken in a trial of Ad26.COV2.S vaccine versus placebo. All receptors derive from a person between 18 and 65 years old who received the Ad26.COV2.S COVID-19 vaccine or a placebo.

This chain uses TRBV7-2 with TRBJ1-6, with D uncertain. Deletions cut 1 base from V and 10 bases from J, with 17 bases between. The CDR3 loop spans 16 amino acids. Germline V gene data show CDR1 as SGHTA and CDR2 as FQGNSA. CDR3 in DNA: TGTGCCAGCAGCTTAGGTCGGTCCGGTGGAGGCTCACCCCTCCACTTT. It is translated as CASSLGRSGGGSPLHF.

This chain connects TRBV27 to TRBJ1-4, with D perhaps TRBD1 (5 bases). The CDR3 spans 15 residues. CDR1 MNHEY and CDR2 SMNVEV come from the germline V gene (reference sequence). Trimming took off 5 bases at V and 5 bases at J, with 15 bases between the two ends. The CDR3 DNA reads TGTGCCAGCAGTACCCGGGACGGTGAGAATGAAAAACTGTTTTTT. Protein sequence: CASSTRDGENEKLFF.

The CDR3 loop reads CASSLDSHGNQPQHF. For the CDR3, the DNA is TGTGCCAGCAGTTTGGACAGCCATGGCAATCAGCCCCAGCATTTT. The chain uses TRBV6-5 and TRBJ1-5; D is perhaps TRBD1 (6 bases). Germline lookup yields CDR1 MNHEY and CDR2 SVGAGI. Trimming cost V 4 bases and J 2 bases, with 12 bases left between them. The CDR3 has 15 residues.

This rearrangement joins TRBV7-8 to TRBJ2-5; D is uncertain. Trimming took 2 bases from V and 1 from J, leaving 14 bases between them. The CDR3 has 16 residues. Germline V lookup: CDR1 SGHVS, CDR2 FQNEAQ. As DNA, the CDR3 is TGTGCCAGCAGCTTATCCCTCCCAATCTTCCAAGAGACCCAGTACTTC. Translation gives CASSLSLPIFQETQYF.

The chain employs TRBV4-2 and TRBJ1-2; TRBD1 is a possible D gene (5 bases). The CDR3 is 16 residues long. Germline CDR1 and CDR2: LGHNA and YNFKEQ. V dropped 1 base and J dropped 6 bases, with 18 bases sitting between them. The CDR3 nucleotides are TGTGCCAGCAGCCAAGTCAAGGGGCGACAAAGGCATGGCTACACCTTC. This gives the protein CASSQVKGRQRHGYTF.